A single sample is the source of the 6 T cell receptor beta chains below, sequenced in a study of blood T cell repertoires in COVID-19 (TCRdb year 2020). Libraries were constructed by the immunoSEQ multiplex PCR assay. TCRdb carries this immuneACCESS record with in-frame sequences only. Its versions omit some clonotypes, under half of them owing to an unresolved V gene in the studies checked, with the rest unexplained. Counted in this sample were roughly 330,000 clones; 87% of them appeared once. Clones ranked in the top ten supply approximately 5% of the sample. The sample taken for sequencing was PBMCs or T cells enriched from blood (not recorded which). These receptors all stem from a woman aged 25 to 39 who had recovered from COVID-19.

The CDR3 here is CASSLGTGVSSPLHF. As DNA, the CDR3 is TGTGCCAGCAGCTTAGGGACAGGCGTAAGTTCACCCCTCCACTTT. The V and J genes are TRBV7-6 and TRBJ1-6; 7 bases are shared with TRBD1. The CDR3 covers 15 residues. After removal of 1 base from V and 9 bases from J, the junction contained 6 bases not matched to a gene. Looked up from germline, CDR1 is SGHVS and CDR2 is FNYEAQ.

This clone showed up just a few times. This chain uses TRBV4-1 with TRBJ1-4; D perhaps matches TRBD1 (6 bases). CDR3 size: 16 residues. Germline V gives CDR1 MGHRA, CDR2 YSYEKL. Deletions cut 4 bases from V and 2 bases from J, with 14 bases between. For the CDR3, the DNA is TGCGCCAGCAGCCCGGGACAAAAGGGGACTAATGAAAAACTGTTTTTT. It specifies CASSPGQKGTNEKLFF.

The rearrangement joins TRBV6-5 to TRBJ1-6; D is ambiguous. From germline, CDR1 is MNHEY and CDR2 SVGAGI. The CDR3 runs 15 residues. Deletions cut 8 bases from V and 3 bases from J, with 14 bases between. This CDR3 reads CASLPGTVYNSPLHF. DNA of the CDR3: TGTGCCAGCCTACCAGGCACAGTCTATAATTCACCCCTCCACTTT.

The J gene is TRBJ2-3, the V gene TRBV5-5, with D possibly matching TRBD1 (5 bases). CDR1 SGHKS and CDR2 YYEKEE come from the germline V gene (reference sequence). The CDR3 contains 14 residues. V lost 7 bases, J lost 0 bases, and 12 bases lay in between. The CDR3 here is CASLQGPSTDTQYF. CDR3 DNA: TGTGCCAGCCTCCAGGGTCCTAGCACAGATACGCAGTATTTT.

The chain recombines TRBV5-1 with TRBJ1-1; D gene unclear. Germline V CDR1 and CDR2: SGHRS, YFSETQ. The CDR3 is 14 amino acids. With 7 bases removed from V and 1 base from J, the gap between germline ends came to 14 bases. The CDR3 loop reads CASVRAPPNTEAFF. The CDR3 coding sequence is TGCGCCAGCGTGCGAGCCCCACCGAACACTGAAGCTTTCTTT.

This clone was recorded once. CDR3 residues: CASSTGSHNEQFF. CDR3 coding DNA: TGTGCCAGCAGCACGGGGAGTCACAATGAGCAGTTCTTC. The chain recombines TRBV11-3 with TRBJ2-1, with a possible D match to TRBD2 (5 bases). Trimming pared 5 bases from V and 5 bases from J, leaving 10 bases between. Per the germline V gene, CDR1 is SGHNT and CDR2 is YENEEA. CDR3 length: 13 amino acids.